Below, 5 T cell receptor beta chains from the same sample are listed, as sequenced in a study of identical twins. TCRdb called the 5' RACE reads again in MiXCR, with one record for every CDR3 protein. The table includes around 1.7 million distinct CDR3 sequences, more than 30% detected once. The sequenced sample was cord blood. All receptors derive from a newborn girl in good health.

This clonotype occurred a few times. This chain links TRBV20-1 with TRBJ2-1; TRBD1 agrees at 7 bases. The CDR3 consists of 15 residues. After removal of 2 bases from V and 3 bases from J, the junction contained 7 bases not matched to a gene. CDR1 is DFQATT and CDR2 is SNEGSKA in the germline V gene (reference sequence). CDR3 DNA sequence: TGCAGTGCTAGACATACAGGGGAGAGCTACAATGAGCAGTTCTTC. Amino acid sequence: CSARHTGESYNEQFF.

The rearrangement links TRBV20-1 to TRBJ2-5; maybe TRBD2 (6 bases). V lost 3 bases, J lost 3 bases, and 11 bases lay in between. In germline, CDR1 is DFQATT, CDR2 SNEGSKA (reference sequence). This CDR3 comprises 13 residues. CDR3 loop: CSASRWREETQYF. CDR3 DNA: TGCAGTGCTAGTAGGTGGAGGGAAGAGACCCAGTACTTC.

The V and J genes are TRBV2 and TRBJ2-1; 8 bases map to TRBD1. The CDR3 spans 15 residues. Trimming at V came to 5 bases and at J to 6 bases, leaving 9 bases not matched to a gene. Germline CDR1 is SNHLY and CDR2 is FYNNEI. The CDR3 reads CASSRPGTGANEQFF. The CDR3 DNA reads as TGTGCCAGCAGTCGACCCGGGACAGGAGCCAATGAGCAGTTCTTC.

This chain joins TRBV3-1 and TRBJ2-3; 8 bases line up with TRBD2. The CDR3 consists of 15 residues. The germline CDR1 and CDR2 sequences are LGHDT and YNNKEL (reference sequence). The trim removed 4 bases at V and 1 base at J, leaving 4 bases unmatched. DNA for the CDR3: TGTGCCAGCAGCCTGACTAGCGACCGCACAGATACGCAGTATTTT. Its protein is CASSLTSDRTDTQYF.

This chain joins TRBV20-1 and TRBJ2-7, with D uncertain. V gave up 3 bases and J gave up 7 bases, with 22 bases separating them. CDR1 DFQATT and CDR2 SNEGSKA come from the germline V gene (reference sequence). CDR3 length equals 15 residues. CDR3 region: CSASRYGQAYNEQYF. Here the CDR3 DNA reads TGCAGTGCTAGCCGGTACGGGCAAGCCTACAATGAGCAGTACTTC.